This T cell receptor (beta chain) was identified in a study of blood T cell repertoires in COVID-19. Using immunoSEQ multiplex PCR, the repertoire was profiled, and TCRdb retains in-frame clones only, with some absent. The sample holds approximately 250,000 clones, approximately 87% seen once. Sequences were obtained from peripheral blood. The TCR sequence derives from a human donor in a cohort sampled during active COVID-19.

The CDR3: CASSLTGTGGLTGYGYTF. The CDR3 region has the DNA TGTGCCAGCAGCCTTACCGGGACAGGGGGCCTTACCGGGTATGGCTACACCTTC. The genes are TRBV4-2 and TRBJ1-2; 12 bases match TRBD1. Germline V CDR1 and CDR2: LGHNA, YNFKEQ. J was trimmed by 5 bases and V by 4 bases; bases with no gene match: 14. This CDR3 has 18 residues.